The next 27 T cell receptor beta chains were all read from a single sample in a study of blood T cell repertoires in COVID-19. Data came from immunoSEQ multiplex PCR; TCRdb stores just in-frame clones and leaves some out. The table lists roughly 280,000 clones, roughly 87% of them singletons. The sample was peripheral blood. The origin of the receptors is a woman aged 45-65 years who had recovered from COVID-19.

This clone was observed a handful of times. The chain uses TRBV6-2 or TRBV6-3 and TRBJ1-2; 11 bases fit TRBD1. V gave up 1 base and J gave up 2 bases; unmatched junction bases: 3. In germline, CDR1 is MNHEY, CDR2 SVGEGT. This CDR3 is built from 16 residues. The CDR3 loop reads CASSYFRTGGNYGYTF. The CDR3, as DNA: TGTGCCAGCAGTTACTTCCGGACAGGGGGCAACTATGGCTACACCTTC.

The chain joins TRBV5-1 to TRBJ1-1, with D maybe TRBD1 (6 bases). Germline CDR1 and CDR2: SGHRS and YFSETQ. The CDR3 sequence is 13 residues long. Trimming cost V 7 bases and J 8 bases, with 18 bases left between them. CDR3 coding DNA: TGCGCCAGCGCCCAGGGGCCCTTCAGGGAAGCTTTCTTT. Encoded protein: CASAQGPFREAFF. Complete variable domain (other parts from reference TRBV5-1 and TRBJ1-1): KAGVTQTPRYLIKTRGQQVTLSCSPISGHRSVSWYQQTPGQGLQFLFEYFSETQRNKGNFPGRFSGRQFSNSRSEMNVSTLELGDSALYLCASAQGPFREAFFGQGTRLTVV.

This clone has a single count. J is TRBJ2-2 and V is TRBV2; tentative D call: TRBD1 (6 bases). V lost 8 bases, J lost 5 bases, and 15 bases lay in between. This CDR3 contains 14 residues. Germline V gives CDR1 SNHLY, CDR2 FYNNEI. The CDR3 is CASGAGARTGELFF. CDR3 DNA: TGTGCCAGCGGGGCAGGGGCGCGAACCGGGGAGCTGTTTTTT.

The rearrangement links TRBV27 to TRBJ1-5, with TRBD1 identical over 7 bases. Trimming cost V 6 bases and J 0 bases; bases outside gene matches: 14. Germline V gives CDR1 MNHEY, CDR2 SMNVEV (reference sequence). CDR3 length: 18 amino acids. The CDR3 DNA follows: TGTGCCAGCAGCAAGGGCCACAGGGGAGGTGGTAGCAATCAGCCCCAGCATTTT. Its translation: CASSKGHRGGGSNQPQHF.

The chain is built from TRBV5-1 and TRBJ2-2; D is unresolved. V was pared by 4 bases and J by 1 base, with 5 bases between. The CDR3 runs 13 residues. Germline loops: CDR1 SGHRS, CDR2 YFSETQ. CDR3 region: CASSRENTGELFF. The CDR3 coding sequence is TGCGCCAGCAGCCGCGAGAACACCGGGGAGCTGTTTTTT.

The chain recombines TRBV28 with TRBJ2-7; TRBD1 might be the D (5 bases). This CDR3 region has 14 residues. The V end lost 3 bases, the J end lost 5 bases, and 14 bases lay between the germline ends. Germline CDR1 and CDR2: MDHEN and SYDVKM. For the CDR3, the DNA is TGTGCCAGCAGTTTTGGCAGGGTTACCCACGAGCAGTACTTC. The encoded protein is CASSFGRVTHEQYF.

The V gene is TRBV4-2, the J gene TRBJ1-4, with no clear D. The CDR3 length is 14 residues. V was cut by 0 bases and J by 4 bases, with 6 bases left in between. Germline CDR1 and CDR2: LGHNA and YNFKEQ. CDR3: CASSQEHLNEKLFF. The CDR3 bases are TGTGCCAGCAGCCAAGAACACCTTAATGAAAAACTGTTTTTT.

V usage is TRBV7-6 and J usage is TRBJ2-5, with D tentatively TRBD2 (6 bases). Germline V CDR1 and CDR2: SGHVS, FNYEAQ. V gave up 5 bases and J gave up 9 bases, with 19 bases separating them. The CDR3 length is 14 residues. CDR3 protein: CASSPSFGRAAQYF. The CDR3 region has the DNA TGTGCCAGCAGCCCCTCCTTCGGGAGAGCGGCCCAGTACTTC.

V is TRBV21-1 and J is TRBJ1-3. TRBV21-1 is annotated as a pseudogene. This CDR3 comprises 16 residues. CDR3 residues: CASSFWRSRSGNTIYF. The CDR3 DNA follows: TGTGCCAGCAGCTTTTGGAGGTCCCGCTCTGGAAACACCATATATTTT.

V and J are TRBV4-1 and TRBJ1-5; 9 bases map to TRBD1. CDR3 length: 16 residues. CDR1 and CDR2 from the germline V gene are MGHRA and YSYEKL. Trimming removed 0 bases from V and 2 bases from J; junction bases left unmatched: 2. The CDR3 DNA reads TGCGCCAGCAGCCAAGAACAGGGGGCACGCAATCAGCCCCAGCATTTT. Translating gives CASSQEQGARNQPQHF.

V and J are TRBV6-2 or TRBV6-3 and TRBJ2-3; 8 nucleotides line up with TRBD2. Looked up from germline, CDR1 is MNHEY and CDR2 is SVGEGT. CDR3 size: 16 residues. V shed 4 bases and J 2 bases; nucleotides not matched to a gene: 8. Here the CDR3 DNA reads TGTGCCAGCAGTTGGACCGGGACTAGGTTCACAGATACGCAGTATTTT. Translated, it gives CASSWTGTRFTDTQYF.

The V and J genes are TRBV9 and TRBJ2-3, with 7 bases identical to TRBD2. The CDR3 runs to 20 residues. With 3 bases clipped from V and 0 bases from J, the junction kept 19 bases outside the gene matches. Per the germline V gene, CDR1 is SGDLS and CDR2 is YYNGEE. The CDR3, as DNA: TGTGCCAGCAGCGGATTCTCGGGGGGTAGCGGCGCGGGGAGCACAGATACGCAGTATTTT. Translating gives CASSGFSGGSGAGSTDTQYF.

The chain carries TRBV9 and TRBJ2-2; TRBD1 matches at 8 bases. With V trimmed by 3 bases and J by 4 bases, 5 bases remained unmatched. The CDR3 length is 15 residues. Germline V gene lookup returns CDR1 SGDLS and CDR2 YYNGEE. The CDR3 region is CASSADRAGTGELFF. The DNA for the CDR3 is TGTGCCAGCAGCGCGGACAGGGCGGGCACCGGGGAGCTGTTTTTT.

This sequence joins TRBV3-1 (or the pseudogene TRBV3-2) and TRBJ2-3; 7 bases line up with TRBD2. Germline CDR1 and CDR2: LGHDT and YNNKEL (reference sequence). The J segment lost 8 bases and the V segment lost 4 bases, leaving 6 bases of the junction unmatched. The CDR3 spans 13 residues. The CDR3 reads CASSPAGSGTQYF. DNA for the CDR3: TGTGCCAGCAGCCCAGCGGGGTCGGGTACGCAGTATTTT.

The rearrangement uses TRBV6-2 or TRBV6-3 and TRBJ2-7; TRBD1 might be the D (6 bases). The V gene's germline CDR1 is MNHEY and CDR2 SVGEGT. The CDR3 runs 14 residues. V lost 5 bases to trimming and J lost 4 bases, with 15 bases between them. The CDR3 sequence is CASSTTRGFYEQYF. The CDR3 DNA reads TGTGCCAGCAGTACAACCAGGGGTTTTTACGAGCAGTACTTC.

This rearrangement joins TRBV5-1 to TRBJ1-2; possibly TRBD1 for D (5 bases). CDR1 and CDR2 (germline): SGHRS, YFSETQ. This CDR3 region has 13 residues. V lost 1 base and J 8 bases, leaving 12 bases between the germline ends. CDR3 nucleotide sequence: TGCGCCAGCAGCTTGTCTGACAGAACGGGCTACACCTTC. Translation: CASSLSDRTGYTF.

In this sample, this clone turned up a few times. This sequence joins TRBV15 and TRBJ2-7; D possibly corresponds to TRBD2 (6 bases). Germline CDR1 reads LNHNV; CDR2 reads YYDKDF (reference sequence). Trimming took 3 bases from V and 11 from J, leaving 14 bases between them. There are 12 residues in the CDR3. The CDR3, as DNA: TGTGCCACCAGCAGGGACTACTGGGAGGAGTACTTC. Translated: CATSRDYWEEYF.

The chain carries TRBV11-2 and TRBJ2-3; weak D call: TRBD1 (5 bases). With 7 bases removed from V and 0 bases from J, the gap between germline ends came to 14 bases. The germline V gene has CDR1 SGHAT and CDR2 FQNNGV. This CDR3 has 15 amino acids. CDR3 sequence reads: CASTPMGQSTDTQYF. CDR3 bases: TGTGCCAGCACCCCTATGGGGCAGAGCACAGATACGCAGTATTTT. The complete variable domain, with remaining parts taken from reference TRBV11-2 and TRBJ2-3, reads EAGVAQSPRYKIIEKRQSVAFWCNPISGHATLYWYQQILGQGPKLLIQFQNNGVVDDSQLPKDRFSAERLKGVDSTLKIQPAKLEDSAVYLCASTPMGQSTDTQYFGPGTRLTVL.

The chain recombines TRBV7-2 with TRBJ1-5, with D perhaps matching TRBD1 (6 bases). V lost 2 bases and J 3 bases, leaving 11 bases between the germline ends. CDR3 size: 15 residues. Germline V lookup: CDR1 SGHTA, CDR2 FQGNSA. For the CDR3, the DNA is TGTGCCAGCAGCTTACAGGGGCTCCCCAATCAGCCCCAGCATTTT. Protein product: CASSLQGLPNQPQHF.

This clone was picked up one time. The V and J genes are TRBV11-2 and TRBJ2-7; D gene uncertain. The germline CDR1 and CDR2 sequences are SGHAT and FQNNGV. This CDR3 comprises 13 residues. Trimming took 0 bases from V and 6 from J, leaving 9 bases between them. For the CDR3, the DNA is TGTGCCAGCAGCTTAGATCTGGGCAGCGAGCAGTACTTC. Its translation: CASSLDLGSEQYF.

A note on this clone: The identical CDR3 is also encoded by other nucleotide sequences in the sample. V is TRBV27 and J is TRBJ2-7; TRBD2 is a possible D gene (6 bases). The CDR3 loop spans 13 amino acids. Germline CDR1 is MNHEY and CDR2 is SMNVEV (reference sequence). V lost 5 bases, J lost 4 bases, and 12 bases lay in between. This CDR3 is CASSRQGLYEQYF. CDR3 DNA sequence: TGTGCCAGCAGTCGCCAGGGACTTTACGAGCAGTACTTC.

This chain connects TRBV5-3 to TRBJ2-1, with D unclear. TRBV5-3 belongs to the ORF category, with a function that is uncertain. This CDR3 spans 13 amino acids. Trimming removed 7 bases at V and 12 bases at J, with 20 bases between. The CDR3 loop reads CARPINVDSWQFF. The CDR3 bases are TGTGCCAGACCGATTAACGTAGATTCGTGGCAGTTCTTC.

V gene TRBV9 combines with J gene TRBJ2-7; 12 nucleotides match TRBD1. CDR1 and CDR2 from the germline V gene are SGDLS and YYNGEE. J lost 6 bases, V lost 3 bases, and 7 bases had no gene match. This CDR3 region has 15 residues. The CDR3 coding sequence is TGTGCCAGCAGCGGGGGACAGGGGGCGCGAGGCGAGCAGTACTTC. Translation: CASSGGQGARGEQYF.

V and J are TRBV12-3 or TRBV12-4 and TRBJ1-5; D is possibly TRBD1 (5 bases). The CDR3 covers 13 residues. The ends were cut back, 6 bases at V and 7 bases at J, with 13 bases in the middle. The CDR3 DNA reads TGTGCCAGCAGAACCGGACAAACCCAGCCCCAGCATTTT. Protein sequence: CASRTGQTQPQHF.

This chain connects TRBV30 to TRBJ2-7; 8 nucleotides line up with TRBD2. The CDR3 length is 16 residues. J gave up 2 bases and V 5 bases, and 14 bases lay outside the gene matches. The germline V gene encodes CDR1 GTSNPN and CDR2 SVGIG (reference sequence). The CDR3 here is CAWAGGGGGPPYEQYF. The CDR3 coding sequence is TGTGCCTGGGCCGGCGGTGGCGGGGGGCCCCCCTACGAGCAGTACTTC.

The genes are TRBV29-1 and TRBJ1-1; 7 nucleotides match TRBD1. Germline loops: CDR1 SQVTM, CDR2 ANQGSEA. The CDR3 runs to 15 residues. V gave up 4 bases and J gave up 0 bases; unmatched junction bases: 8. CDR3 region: CSVAQGWGMNTEAFF. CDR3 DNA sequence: TGCAGCGTTGCACAGGGGTGGGGAATGAACACTGAAGCTTTCTTT. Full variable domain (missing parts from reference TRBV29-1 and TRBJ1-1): SAVISQKPSRDICQRGTSLTIQCQVDSQVTMMFWYRQQPGQSLTLIATANQGSEATYESGFVIDKFPISRPNLTFSTLTVSNMSPEDSSIYLCSVAQGWGMNTEAFFGQGTRLTVV.

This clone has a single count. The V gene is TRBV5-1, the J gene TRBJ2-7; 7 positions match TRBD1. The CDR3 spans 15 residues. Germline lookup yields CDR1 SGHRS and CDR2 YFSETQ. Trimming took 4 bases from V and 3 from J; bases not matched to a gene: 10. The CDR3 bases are TGCGCCAGCAGCCTACTAGGGACAGCTCTCTACGAGCAGTACTTC. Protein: CASSLLGTALYEQYF. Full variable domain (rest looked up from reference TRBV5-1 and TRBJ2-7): KAGVTQTPRYLIKTRGQQVTLSCSPISGHRSVSWYQQTPGQGLQFLFEYFSETQRNKGNFPGRFSGRQFSNSRSEMNVSTLELGDSALYLCASSLLGTALYEQYFGPGTRLTVT.